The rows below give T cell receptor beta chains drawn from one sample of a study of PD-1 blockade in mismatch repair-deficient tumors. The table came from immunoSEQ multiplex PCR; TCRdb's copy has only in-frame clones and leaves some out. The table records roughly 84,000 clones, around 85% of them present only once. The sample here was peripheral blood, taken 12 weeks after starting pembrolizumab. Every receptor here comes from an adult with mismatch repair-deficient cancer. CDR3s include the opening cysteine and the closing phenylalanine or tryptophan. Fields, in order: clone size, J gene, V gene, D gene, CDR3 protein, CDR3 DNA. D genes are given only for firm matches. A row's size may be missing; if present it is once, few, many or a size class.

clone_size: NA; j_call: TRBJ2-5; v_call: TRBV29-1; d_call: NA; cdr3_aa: CSVQWGVETQYF; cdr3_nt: TGCAGCGTTCAGTGGGGTGTGGAGACCCAGTACTTC
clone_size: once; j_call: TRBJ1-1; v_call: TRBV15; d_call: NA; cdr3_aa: CATSRGHPEAFF; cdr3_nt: TGTGCCACCAGCAGAGGTCACCCTGAAGCTTTCTTT
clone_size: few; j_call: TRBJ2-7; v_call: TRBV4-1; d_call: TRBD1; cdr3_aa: CASSPSGTGAREQYF; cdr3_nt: TGCGCCAGCAGTCCGTCCGGGACAGGGGCGAGGGAGCAGTACTTC
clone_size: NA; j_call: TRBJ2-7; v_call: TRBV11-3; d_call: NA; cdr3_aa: CASSLVGTGYQYF; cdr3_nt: TGTGCCAGCAGCTTAGTTGGGACCGGATATCAGTACTTC
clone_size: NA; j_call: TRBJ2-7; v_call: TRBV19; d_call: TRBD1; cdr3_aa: CASSTGGGEQYF; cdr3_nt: TGTGCCAGTAGTACAGGGGGCGGAGAGCAGTACTTC
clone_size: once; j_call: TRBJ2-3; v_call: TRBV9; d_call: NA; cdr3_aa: CASSVGGVYTDTQYF; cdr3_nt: TGTGCCAGCAGCGTAGGGGGTGTTTACACAGATACGCAGTATTTT
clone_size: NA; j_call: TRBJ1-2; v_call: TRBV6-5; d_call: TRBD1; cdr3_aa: CASSWDRRYGYTF; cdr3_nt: TGTGCCAGCAGCTGGGACAGGCGCTATGGCTACACCTTC
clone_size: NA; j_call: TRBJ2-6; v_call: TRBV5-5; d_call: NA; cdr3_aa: CASSLQPLTLFSGANVLTF; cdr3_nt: TGTGCCAGCAGCTTGCAGCCACTAACCCTCTTCTCTGGGGCCAACGTCCTGACTTTC
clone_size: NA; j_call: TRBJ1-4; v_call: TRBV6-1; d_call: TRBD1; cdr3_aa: CASSGGQGRPATNEKLFF; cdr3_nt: TGTGCCAGCAGTGGGGGACAGGGGAGACCTGCAACTAATGAAAAACTGTTTTTT
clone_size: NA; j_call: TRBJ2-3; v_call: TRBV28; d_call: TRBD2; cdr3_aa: CATFRTSGTDTQYF; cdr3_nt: TGTGCCACCTTTAGGACTAGCGGAACAGATACGCAGTATTTT
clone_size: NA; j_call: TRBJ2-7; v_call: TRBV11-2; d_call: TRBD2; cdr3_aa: CASSLEASGEYEQYF; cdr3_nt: TGTGCCAGCAGCTTAGAGGCTAGCGGGGAATACGAGCAGTACTTC
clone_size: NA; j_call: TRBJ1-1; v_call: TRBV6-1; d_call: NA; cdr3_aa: CASSNIGPNTEAFF; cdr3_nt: TGTGCCAGCAGTAATATAGGACCGAACACTGAAGCTTTCTTT
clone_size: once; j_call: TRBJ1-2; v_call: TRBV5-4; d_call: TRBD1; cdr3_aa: CASGIRTGPDYGYTF; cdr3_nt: TGTGCCAGCGGTATCCGGACAGGGCCCGACTATGGCTACACCTTC
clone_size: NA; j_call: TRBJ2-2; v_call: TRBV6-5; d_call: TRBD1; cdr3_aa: CASRQGANTGELFF; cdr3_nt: TGTGCCAGCAGACAGGGGGCGAACACCGGGGAGCTGTTTTTT
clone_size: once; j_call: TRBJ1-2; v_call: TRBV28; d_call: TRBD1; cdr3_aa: CASQDRKDGYTF; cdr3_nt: TGTGCCAGTCAGGACAGGAAAGATGGCTACACCTTC
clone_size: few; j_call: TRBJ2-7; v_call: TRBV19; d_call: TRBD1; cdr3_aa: CASSASGTAYEQYF; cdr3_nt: TGTGCCAGTAGCGCCTCCGGGACAGCCTACGAGCAGTACTTC
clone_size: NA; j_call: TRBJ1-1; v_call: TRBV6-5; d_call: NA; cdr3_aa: CASSINKGVTEAFF; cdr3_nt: TGTGCCAGCAGTATAAACAAGGGAGTTACTGAAGCTTTCTTT
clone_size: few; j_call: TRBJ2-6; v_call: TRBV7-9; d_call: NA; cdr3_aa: CASSQTVSGANVLTF; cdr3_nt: TGTGCCAGCAGCCAGACTGTTTCTGGGGCCAACGTCCTGACTTTC
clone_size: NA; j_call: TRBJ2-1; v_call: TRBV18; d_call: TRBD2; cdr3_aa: CASSQFRTSGSYNEQFF; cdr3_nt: TGTGCCAGCTCACAGTTTAGGACTAGCGGGAGTTACAATGAGCAGTTCTTC
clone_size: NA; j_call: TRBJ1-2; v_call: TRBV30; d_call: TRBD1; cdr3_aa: CAWSYRQGAGYTF; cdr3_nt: TGTGCCTGGAGTTACCGACAGGGGGCTGGCTACACCTTC
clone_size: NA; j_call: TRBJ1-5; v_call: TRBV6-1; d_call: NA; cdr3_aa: CASSDLGPQHF; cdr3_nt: TGTGCCAGCAGTGACCTTGGGCCCCAGCATTTT
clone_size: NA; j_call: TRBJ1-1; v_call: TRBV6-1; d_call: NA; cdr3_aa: CASSLEQGKRTEAFF; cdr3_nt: TGTGCCAGCAGTTTAGAACAGGGCAAGAGGACTGAAGCTTTCTTT
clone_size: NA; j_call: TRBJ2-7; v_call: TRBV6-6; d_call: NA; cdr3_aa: CASRQTGSSYEQYF; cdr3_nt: TGTGCCAGCAGACAAACAGGGAGCTCCTACGAGCAGTACTTC
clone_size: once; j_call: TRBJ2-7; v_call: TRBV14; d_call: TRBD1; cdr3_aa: CASSRGGQGSYEQYF; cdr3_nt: TGTGCCAGCAGCCGAGGGGGACAGGGCTCCTACGAGCAGTACTTC
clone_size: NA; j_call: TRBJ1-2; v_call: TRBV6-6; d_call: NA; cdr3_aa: CASSYDTRDNGYTF; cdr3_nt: TGTGCCAGCAGTTACGATACCAGGGATAATGGCTACACCTTC
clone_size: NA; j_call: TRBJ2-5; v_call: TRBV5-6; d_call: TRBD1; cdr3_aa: CASSSRGQVRYETQYF; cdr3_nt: TGTGCCAGCAGCTCCCGTGGACAGGTACGATACGAGACCCAGTACTTC
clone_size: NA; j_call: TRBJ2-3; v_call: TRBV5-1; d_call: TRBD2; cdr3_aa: CASSLGLAGVRTADTQYF; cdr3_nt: TGCGCCAGCAGCTTGGGACTAGCGGGAGTACGAACTGCAGATACGCAGTATTTT
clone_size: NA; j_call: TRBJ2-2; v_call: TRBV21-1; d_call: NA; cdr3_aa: CASSPGPGLAGGINTGELFF; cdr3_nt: TGTGCCAGCAGCCCAGGGCCGGGACTAGCGGGAGGAATAAACACCGGGGAGCTGTTTTTT
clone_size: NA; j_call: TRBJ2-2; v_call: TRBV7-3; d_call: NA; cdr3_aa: CASSSTTSSGELFF; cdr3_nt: TGTGCCAGCAGCTCTACTACTAGTTCTGGGGAGCTGTTTTTT
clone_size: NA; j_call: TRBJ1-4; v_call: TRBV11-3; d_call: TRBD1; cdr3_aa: CASSLEGDRSNEKLFF; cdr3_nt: TGTGCCAGCAGCTTAGAAGGGGACAGGTCTAATGAAAAACTGTTTTTT
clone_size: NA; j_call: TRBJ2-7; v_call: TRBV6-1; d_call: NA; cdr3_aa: CASRVDRNLGYEQYF; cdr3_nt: TGTGCCAGCAGGGTCGACAGAAATTTGGGCTACGAGCAGTACTTC
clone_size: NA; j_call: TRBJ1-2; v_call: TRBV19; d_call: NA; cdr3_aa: CASSPDTSYGYTF; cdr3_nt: TGTGCCAGTAGCCCTGACACTTCTTATGGCTACACCTTC
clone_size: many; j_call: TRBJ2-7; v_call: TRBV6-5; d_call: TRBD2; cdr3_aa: CASSQRTRLYEQYF; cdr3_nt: TGTGCCAGCAGTCAACGGACTAGGCTCTACGAGCAGTACTTC
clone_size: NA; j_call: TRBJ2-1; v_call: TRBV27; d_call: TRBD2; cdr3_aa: CASTTGGSYNEQFF; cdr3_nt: TGTGCCAGCACGACGGGAGGGTCCTACAATGAGCAGTTCTTC
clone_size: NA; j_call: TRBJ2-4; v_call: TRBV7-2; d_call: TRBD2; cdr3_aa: CASSLGGTSNIQYF; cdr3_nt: TGTGCCAGCAGCTTAGGAGGGACTAGTAACATTCAGTACTTC
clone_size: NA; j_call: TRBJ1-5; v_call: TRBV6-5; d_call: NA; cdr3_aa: CASRPIPWPF; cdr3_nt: TGTGCCAGCAGACCCATCCCTTGGCCTTTT